This T cell receptor (beta chain) was captured in a study of response to subunit inactivated influenza vaccine. Study observations and caveats: It was suggested by the authors that few new T cells are recruited by each seasonal influenza vaccination.

V shed 1 base, J shed 8 bases, and the junction held 7 bases outside the gene matches. Per germline, CDR1 DFQATT and CDR2 SNEGSKA (reference sequence). The CDR3 contains 16 residues. This clonotype has a handful of counts. Its specificity is not known. TCRdb reprocessed the RT-PCR reads with MiXCR, giving one entry per CDR3 protein. The sample includes more than 600,000 distinct CDR3 sequences, approximately 18% of them seen just once. The sample here was PBMCs from blood, taken 5 days after vaccination. The TCR originated in a man aged 45-65 years who received an inactivated influenza vaccine. The chain couples TRBV20-1 to TRBJ2-1, with TRBD2 matching 14 bases. The CDR3 coding sequence is TGCAGTGCTAGAGGACTAGCGGGAGGGCATTCCGATGAGCAGTTCTTC. Translated, it gives CSARGLAGGHSDEQFF.